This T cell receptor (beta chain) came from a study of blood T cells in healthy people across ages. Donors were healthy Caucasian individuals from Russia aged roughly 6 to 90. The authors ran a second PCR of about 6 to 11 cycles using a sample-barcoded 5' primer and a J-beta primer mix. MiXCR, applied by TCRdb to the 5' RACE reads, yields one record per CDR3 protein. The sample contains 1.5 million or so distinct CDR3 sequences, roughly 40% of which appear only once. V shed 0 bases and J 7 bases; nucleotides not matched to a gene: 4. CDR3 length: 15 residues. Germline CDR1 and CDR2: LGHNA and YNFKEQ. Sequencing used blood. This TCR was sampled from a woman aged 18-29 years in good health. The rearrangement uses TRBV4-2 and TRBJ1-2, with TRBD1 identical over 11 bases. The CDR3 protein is CASSQEGQGASGYTF. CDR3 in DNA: TGTGCCAGCAGCCAAGAAGGACAGGGGGCTTCTGGCTACACCTTC.